The 12 T cell receptor beta chains below were found in one sample sequenced in a study of CD8+CD57+ T cells in acquired aplastic anemia. It was genomic DNA that served as the template for profiling TCR beta VDJ and CDR3. TCRdb fed the reads into MiXCR, producing one record per CDR3 protein. The table includes under 150,000 distinct CDR3 sequences, 40% to 45% detected once. The sample was sorted CD4+, CD8+, or CD8+CD57+ T cells (not recorded which) from PBMCs. These receptors were obtained from a human donor in good health, serving as a control.

There are many counts of this clonotype. V and J are TRBV5-8 and TRBJ1-1; D gene unclear. V was trimmed by 4 bases and J by 1 base, leaving 17 bases between them. The germline CDR1 and CDR2 sequences are SGHTS and YDEGEE. CDR3 size: 16 residues. CDR3 coding DNA: TGTGCCAGCAGCCGAGCCTCCTCAAACTGGAACACTGAAGCTTTCTTT. Translated: CASSRASSNWNTEAFF.

The sample holds many counts of this clonotype. This chain joins TRBV20-1 and TRBJ1-1; D unresolved. V lost 6 bases, J lost 0 bases, and 20 bases lay in between. Germline CDR1 reads DFQATT; CDR2 reads SNEGSKA (reference sequence). This CDR3 has 16 residues. The CDR3 spells CSAQQDAPGMNTEAFF. In nucleotides, the CDR3 is TGCAGTGCCCAACAAGACGCTCCTGGAATGAACACTGAAGCTTTCTTT.

This chain connects TRBV18 to TRBJ2-1, with D maybe TRBD2 (6 bases). The V and J ends lost 6 bases and 8 bases respectively, with 14 bases between them. CDR3 size: 13 residues. The germline V gene encodes CDR1 KGHSH and CDR2 LQKENI. The chain's CDR3 is CASSYGSPYEQFF. The CDR3 region has the DNA TGTGCCAGCTCTTACGGGAGCCCATATGAGCAGTTCTTC. Variable domain in full (rest from reference TRBV18 and TRBJ2-1): NAGVMQNPRHLVRRRGQEARLRCSPMKGHSHVYWYRQLPEEGLKFMVYLQKENIIDESGMPKERFSAEFPKEGPSILRIQQVVRGDSAAYFCASSYGSPYEQFFGPGTRLTVL.

As DNA, the CDR3 is TGCAGTGCGAAGCAGGGGACAGACGCTTTCTTT. It translates to CSAKQGTDAFF. This chain links TRBV20-1 with TRBJ1-1; 7 positions agree with TRBD1. The trim removed 6 bases at V and 11 bases at J, leaving 9 bases unmatched. The CDR3 is made up of 11 amino acids. In germline, CDR1 is DFQATT, CDR2 SNEGSKA (reference sequence).

Concerning this clonotype itself: As the CDR3 is not closed by the conserved phenylalanine or tryptophan, this likely results from a read error. This chain joins TRBV15 and TRBJ2-7; 10 bases match TRBD1. The CDR3 loop spans 16 amino acids. The germline CDR1 and CDR2 sequences are LNHNV and YYDKDF (reference sequence). The DNA of the CDR3 is TGCGCCACCAGCAGAGAAGGGACAGGGGTCGGCTACGAGCAGTACTCC. Translation: CATSREGTGVGYEQYS.

This clonotype has at least ten counts. This chain links TRBV11-2 with TRBJ2-6; unclear D gene. The germline gives CDR1 SGHAT, CDR2 FQNNGV. There are 16 residues in the CDR3. The V and J ends lost 5 bases and 2 bases respectively, with 13 bases between them. CDR3 DNA: TGTGCCAGCAGCACGACCAAAATACCTGGGGCCAACGTCCTGACTTTC. This sequence encodes CASSTTKIPGANVLTF.

The J gene is TRBJ1-2, the V gene TRBV15; 8 bases fit TRBD1. Trimming cost V 2 bases and J 8 bases; bases outside gene matches: 10. Germline CDR1 LNHNV, CDR2 YYDKDF (reference sequence). There are 15 residues in the CDR3. In nucleotides, the CDR3 is TGTGCCACCAGCAGACCTGGACAGGGTTGGGGAGGCTACACCTTC. It translates to CATSRPGQGWGGYTF.

This clonotype was counted at least ten times. V is TRBV6-1 and J is TRBJ1-3, with D hard to call. Trimming cost V 5 bases and J 5 bases, with 7 bases left between them. CDR3 size: 12 residues. CDR1 MNHNS and CDR2 SASEGT come from the germline V gene. CDR3 nucleotides: TGTGCCAGCAGTCCCAGGAGAAACACCATATATTTT. Translated: CASSPRRNTIYF.

This clonotype was seen many times. This chain connects TRBV5-1 to TRBJ1-1; unclear D gene. The CDR3 sequence is 14 residues long. Deletions cut 0 bases from V and 0 bases from J, with 6 bases between. Germline CDR1 SGHRS, CDR2 YFSETQ. For the CDR3, the DNA is TGCGCCAGCAGCTTGGACCCCATGAACACTGAAGCTTTCTTT. It is translated as CASSLDPMNTEAFF.

The sample holds many counts of this clonotype. The chain employs TRBV4-1 and TRBJ2-1; D remains ambiguous. This CDR3 has 13 amino acids. Trimming removed 0 bases at V and 6 bases at J, with 6 bases between. In germline, CDR1 is MGHRA, CDR2 YSYEKL. In DNA, the CDR3 is TGCGCCAGCAGCCAAGATTGGGTCAATGAGCAGTTCTTC. Translated, it gives CASSQDWVNEQFF.

This rearrangement joins TRBV25-1 to TRBJ2-3; no reliable D call. The ends were cut back, 4 bases at V and 2 bases at J, with 4 bases in the middle. Germline V lookup: CDR1 MGHDK, CDR2 SYGVNS. The CDR3 extends over 12 amino acids. The CDR3 nucleotides are TGTGCCAGCAGTGCCCTCACAGATACGCAGTATTTT. Residues: CASSALTDTQYF.

This clonotype has a count of ten or more. The chain employs TRBV6-5 and TRBJ2-3; TRBD1 or TRBD2 may be the D gene (6 bases each). CDR3 length: 15 amino acids. CDR1 and CDR2 from the germline V gene are MNHEY and SVGAGI. The V and J ends lost 6 bases and 0 bases respectively, with 13 bases between them. This CDR3 is CASRGGQTSTDTQYF. CDR3 coding DNA: TGTGCCAGCAGGGGAGGACAGACTAGCACAGATACGCAGTATTTT.